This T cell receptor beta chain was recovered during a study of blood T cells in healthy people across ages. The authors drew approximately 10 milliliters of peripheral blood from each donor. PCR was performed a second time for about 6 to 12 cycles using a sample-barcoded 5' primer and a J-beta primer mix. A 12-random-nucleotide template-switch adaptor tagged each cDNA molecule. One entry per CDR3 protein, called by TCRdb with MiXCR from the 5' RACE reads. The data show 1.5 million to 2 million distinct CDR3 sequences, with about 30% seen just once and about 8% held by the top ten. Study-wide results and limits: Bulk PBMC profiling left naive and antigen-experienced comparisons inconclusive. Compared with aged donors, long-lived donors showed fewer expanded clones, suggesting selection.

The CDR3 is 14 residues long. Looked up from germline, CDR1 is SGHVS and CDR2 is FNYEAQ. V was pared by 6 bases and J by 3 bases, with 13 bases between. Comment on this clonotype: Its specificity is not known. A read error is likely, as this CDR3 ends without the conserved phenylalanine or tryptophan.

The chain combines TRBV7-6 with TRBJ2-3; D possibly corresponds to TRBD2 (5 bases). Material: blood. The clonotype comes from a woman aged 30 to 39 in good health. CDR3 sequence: CASRADWGTDTQYC. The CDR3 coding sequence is TGTGCCAGCAGGGCGGACTGGGGAACAGATACGCAGTATTGT.